Below, 24 T cell receptor beta chains from the same sample are listed, as sequenced in a study of blood T cell repertoires in COVID-19. The data were produced by immunoSEQ multiplex PCR, yet TCRdb's version contains in-frame clones alone and is incomplete. The table includes more than 200,000 clones, approximately 80% detected once. Sequences were obtained from peripheral blood. These receptors were obtained from a man aged 55-75 years with acute or convalescent COVID-19.

The chain joins TRBV18 to TRBJ2-5; no firm D call. This CDR3 comprises 13 residues. V shed 1 base and J shed 3 bases, with 6 bases lying between them. Per the germline V gene, CDR1 is KGHSH and CDR2 is LQKENI. Written as DNA, the CDR3 is TGTGCCAGCTCACCACTATTCGAAGAGACCCAGTACTTC. Protein product: CASSPLFEETQYF.

The chain combines TRBV7-8 with TRBJ2-1; D is ambiguous. The germline CDR1 and CDR2 sequences are SGHVS and FQNEAQ. CDR3 length: 13 amino acids. Trimming removed 5 bases from V and 4 bases from J, with 9 bases in between. The CDR3 here is CASSPRLYNEQFF. DNA for the CDR3: TGTGCCAGCAGCCCCCGACTGTACAATGAGCAGTTCTTC.

The V and J genes are TRBV28 and TRBJ2-3; 10 bases map to TRBD1. In germline, CDR1 is MDHEN, CDR2 SYDVKM. V was pared by 7 bases and J by 3 bases, with 10 bases of the junction left unmatched. The CDR3 loop spans 16 amino acids. CDR3 in amino acids: CASTHTPGQGTDTQYF. The CDR3 DNA sequence: TGTGCCAGCACTCATACCCCGGGACAGGGGACAGATACGCAGTATTTT.

The chain has TRBV6-5 and TRBJ2-3; D is ambiguous. Trimming cost V 1 base and J 0 bases, with 11 bases left between them. The V gene's germline CDR1 is MNHEY and CDR2 SVGAGI. The CDR3 is made up of 16 amino acids. Here the CDR3 reads CASSYYLSVSTDTQYF. DNA of the CDR3: TGTGCCAGCAGTTACTACTTATCTGTGAGCACAGATACGCAGTATTTT.

This chain joins TRBV29-1 and TRBJ2-5, with D perhaps TRBD1 (7 bases). This CDR3 is 17 amino acids long. Trimming cost V 6 bases and J 3 bases, with 26 bases left between them. Per germline, CDR1 SQVTM and CDR2 ANQGSEA. CDR3 sequence reads: CSVAAGSRGREEETQYF. CDR3 bases: TGCAGCGTCGCGGCAGGGTCAAGGGGGCGGGAAGAAGAGACCCAGTACTTC. Drawing the rest from reference TRBV29-1 and TRBJ2-5, the complete variable domain is SAVISQKPSRDICQRGTSLTIQCQVDSQVTMMFWYRQQPGQSLTLIATANQGSEATYESGFVIDKFPISRPNLTFSTLTVSNMSPEDSSIYLCSVAAGSRGREEETQYFGPGTRLLVL.

The chain joins TRBV20-1 to TRBJ2-2, with D perhaps TRBD1 (6 bases). The CDR3 spans 13 residues. CDR1 and CDR2 (germline): DFQATT, SNEGSKA (reference sequence). The V end lost 3 bases, the J end lost 5 bases, and 10 bases lay between the germline ends. The CDR3 DNA sequence: TGCAGTGCTAGTAGGGGGTTTACCGGGGAGCTGTTTTTT. Translation gives CSASRGFTGELFF.

The DNA of the CDR3 is TGTGCCAGCAGCTTGGGGACTAACACCGGGGAGCTGTTTTTT. It yields the protein CASSLGTNTGELFF. The chain couples TRBV7-2 to TRBJ2-2; maybe TRBD2 (6 bases). The V end lost 3 bases, the J end lost 2 bases, and 7 bases lay between the germline ends. The germline CDR1 and CDR2 sequences are SGHTA and FQGNSA. The CDR3 is 14 residues long. Full variable domain (missing parts from reference TRBV7-2 and TRBJ2-2): GAGVSQSPSNKVTEKGKDVELRCDPISGHTALYWYRQSLGQGLEFLIYFQGNSAPDKSGLPSDRFSAERTGGSVSTLTIQRTQQEDSAVYLCASSLGTNTGELFFGEGSRLTVL.

This chain links TRBV18 with TRBJ2-1; 9 nucleotides match TRBD2. CDR3 length equals 15 residues. From germline, CDR1 is KGHSH and CDR2 LQKENI. Trimming took 3 bases from V and 5 from J; bases not matched to a gene: 5. This CDR3 is CASSPTAGGDNEQFF. The CDR3 DNA reads TGTGCCAGCTCACCTACAGCGGGAGGAGACAATGAGCAGTTCTTC.

This clone was detected only once. V is TRBV10-3 and J is TRBJ2-5; tentative D call: TRBD2 (5 bases). Germline CDR1 is ENHRY and CDR2 is SYGVKD. The CDR3 contains 14 residues. The ends were cut back, 4 bases at V and 8 bases at J, with 17 bases in the middle. CDR3 loop: CAISASGNPETQYF. The CDR3 nucleotides read TGTGCCATCAGTGCGTCCGGGAACCCGGAAACCCAGTACTTC.

This chain joins TRBV6-1 and TRBJ2-7; D might be TRBD2 (5 bases). The CDR3 contains 14 residues. The V gene's germline CDR1 is MNHNS and CDR2 SASEGT. Deletions cut 3 bases from V and 3 bases from J, with 12 bases between. The CDR3 nucleotides are TGTGCCAGCAGTGATCGGGGTCTCGGCTACGAGCAGTACTTC. This sequence encodes CASSDRGLGYEQYF.

The J gene is TRBJ2-1, the V gene TRBV10-1, with 10 bases aligning to TRBD2. Germline V lookup: CDR1 WNHNN, CDR2 SYGVQD (reference sequence). The CDR3 length is 17 residues. Trimming at V came to 0 bases and at J to 0 bases, leaving 2 bases not matched to a gene. Here the CDR3 reads CASSESSGGASYNEQFF. The DNA for the CDR3 is TGCGCCAGCAGTGAGTCAAGCGGGGGGGCCTCCTACAATGAGCAGTTCTTC.

The V call is TRBV5-1, the J call TRBJ1-5, with 7 bases aligning to TRBD1. This CDR3 comprises 15 residues. The V and J ends lost 0 bases and 7 bases, in that order; junction bases with no gene match: 7. The germline V gene encodes CDR1 SGHRS and CDR2 YFSETQ. CDR3 amino acids: CASSLEGAGRQPQHF. In DNA form, the CDR3 reads TGCGCCAGCAGCTTGGAGGGGGCCGGTCGACAGCCCCAGCATTTT.

This clone was seen a few times. The chain carries TRBV2 and TRBJ2-5; 7 nucleotides align to TRBD2. V shed 1 base and J 5 bases; nucleotides not matched to a gene: 4. CDR1 is SNHLY and CDR2 is FYNNEI in the germline V gene. The CDR3 has 14 residues. The CDR3 DNA reads as TGTGCCAGCAGTGAAGGGACTAGGAGCGAGACCCAGTACTTC. It specifies CASSEGTRSETQYF.

This chain joins TRBV27 and TRBJ1-5, with TRBD1 as a possible D gene (5 bases). The ends were cut back, 6 bases at V and 2 bases at J, with 8 bases in the middle. The CDR3 is made up of 13 amino acids. The germline V gene has CDR1 MNHEY and CDR2 SMNVEV (reference sequence). For the CDR3, the DNA is TGTGCCAGCAGCCAGGGTCGCAATCAGCCCCAGCATTTT. This sequence encodes CASSQGRNQPQHF.

V usage is TRBV11-2 and J usage is TRBJ1-4, with 10 bases lining up with TRBD1. There are 14 residues in the CDR3. Trimming cost V 4 bases and J 7 bases; bases outside gene matches: 3. The germline gives CDR1 SGHAT, CDR2 FQNNGV. CDR3 in DNA: TGTGCCAGCAGCTCCTGGACAGGGGGTGAAAAACTGTTTTTT. Protein: CASSSWTGGEKLFF.

The chain links TRBV5-4 to TRBJ2-7; 7 nucleotides match TRBD1. The CDR3 has 13 residues. With V trimmed by 4 bases and J by 2 bases, 3 bases remained unmatched. Germline V lookup: CDR1 SGHNT, CDR2 YYREEE (reference sequence). The CDR3 is CASSPGTAYEQYF. The CDR3 nucleotides are TGTGCCAGCAGCCCCGGGACAGCCTACGAGCAGTACTTC. Full variable domain (missing parts from reference TRBV5-4 and TRBJ2-7): ETGVTQSPTHLIKTRGQQVTLRCSSQSGHNTVSWYQQALGQGPQFIFQYYREEENGRGNFPPRFSGLQFPNYSSELNVNALELDDSALYLCASSPGTAYEQYFGPGTRLTVT.

This clone was recorded only once. The chain combines TRBV9 with TRBJ2-7, with D maybe TRBD2 (5 bases). Germline loops: CDR1 SGDLS, CDR2 YYNGEE. This CDR3 has 15 residues. The V gene lost 0 bases and the J gene lost 0 bases, with 10 bases spanning the gap. The CDR3, as DNA: TGTGCCAGCAGCGTAGGGGCCGGGGTCTCCTACGAGCAGTACTTC. Its protein product is CASSVGAGVSYEQYF.

The rearrangement uses TRBV15 and TRBJ1-1, with D possibly being TRBD1 (5 bases). Germline V gene lookup returns CDR1 LNHNV and CDR2 YYDKDF (reference sequence). Trimming stripped 1 base from V and 4 bases from J, with 13 bases between. This CDR3 is 15 amino acids long. In DNA, the CDR3 is TGTGCCACCAGCAGAGTTGGGGGGGACTTCACTGAAGCTTTCTTT. Its protein is CATSRVGGDFTEAFF.

As concerns this clone: Different DNA sequences within this sample yield the same CDR3. The chain uses TRBV5-8 and TRBJ2-3; 7 bases agree with TRBD1. The length of the CDR3 is 14 residues. V gave up 3 bases and J gave up 0 bases; unmatched junction bases: 1. Per the germline V gene, CDR1 is SGHTS and CDR2 is YDEGEE. The CDR3 DNA is TGTGCCAGCAGCTGGGGACAGAGCACAGATACGCAGTATTTT. Protein sequence: CASSWGQSTDTQYF.

The rearrangement joins TRBV4-1 to TRBJ2-1; 9 bases are a match to TRBD2. This CDR3 has 16 amino acids. The germline CDR1 and CDR2 sequences are MGHRA and YSYEKL. With V trimmed by 3 bases and J by 8 bases, 11 bases remained unmatched. CDR3 DNA sequence: TGCGCCAGCAGCCAGGAAGGGGTAGCGGGAGCCGATGAGCAGTTCTTC. Protein: CASSQEGVAGADEQFF.

This clone has only one observation. This rearrangement joins TRBV6-5 to TRBJ2-7; perhaps TRBD1 as D (5 bases). The length of the CDR3 is 15 residues. Germline V lookup: CDR1 MNHEY, CDR2 SVGAGI. V shed 1 base and J shed 0 bases, with 10 bases lying between them. The CDR3 DNA is TGTGCCAGCAGTTACTACCGACAGCCCTCCTACGAGCAGTACTTC. It encodes CASSYYRQPSYEQYF.

The rearrangement links TRBV18 to TRBJ2-5; 7 bases match TRBD1. The CDR3 contains 15 residues. Unmatched junction bases numbered 9, after V lost 3 bases and J lost 5 bases. CDR1 and CDR2 from the germline V gene are KGHSH and LQKENI. The CDR3 sequence: CASSPGRQGRETQYF. For the CDR3, the DNA is TGTGCCAGCTCACCGGGAAGACAGGGAAGGGAGACCCAGTACTTC.

This clone came up once. The CDR3 spells CASSPAGGRNYGYTF. CDR3 sequence (DNA): TGTGCCAGCTCCCCCGCGGGGGGGCGCAACTATGGCTACACCTTC. The chain is built from TRBV7-8 and TRBJ1-2; a possible D gene is TRBD1 (6 bases). This CDR3 contains 15 residues. Trimming took 8 bases from V and 2 from J, leaving 18 bases between them. The germline CDR1 and CDR2 sequences are SGHVS and FQNEAQ.

Here the CDR3 reads CASKLSRGQGAIQETQYF. The CDR3 nucleotides are TGTGCCAGCAAACTTTCCCGGGGACAGGGGGCGATTCAAGAGACCCAGTACTTC. V is TRBV21-1 and J is TRBJ2-5; the table's TRBD1 call for D was not verified on the DNA. TRBV21-1 is assigned pseudogene status. The CDR3 contains 18 residues.